The 15 T cell receptor beta chains below come from one sample, sequenced in a study of cytomegalovirus exposure and HLA in healthy donors. Primers: 60 Vbeta forward and 13 Jbeta reverse. Sequencing used immunoSEQ multiplex PCR; TCRdb keeps in-frame clones, though not all of them. The sample consists of 150,000 to 200,000 clones, roughly a tenth of them appearing once. The sequenced sample was PBMCs. These receptors were taken from a woman aged 25 to 39 in good health and CMV-seropositive.

This clone has a handful of counts. The chain carries TRBV27 and TRBJ2-1; D perhaps matches TRBD2 (6 bases). Per germline, CDR1 MNHEY and CDR2 SMNVEV (reference sequence). This CDR3 is 14 amino acids long. Trimming pared 11 bases from V and 4 bases from J, leaving 18 bases between. CDR3 protein: CASYAGSSYNEQFF. The CDR3 DNA reads TGTGCCTCCTACGCGGGGTCCTCATACAATGAGCAGTTCTTC.

Only a few counts were recorded for this clone. This sequence joins TRBV6-5 and TRBJ2-7, with TRBD1 matching 7 bases. The CDR3 is 15 amino acids. Germline V gene sequence: CDR1 MNHEY, CDR2 SVGAGI. J lost 6 bases, V lost 2 bases, and 10 bases had no gene match. The CDR3 nucleotides are TGTGCCAGCAGTTACACCAGATGGACAGGACGCGAGCAGTACTTC. Its translation: CASSYTRWTGREQYF.

V gene TRBV30 combines with J gene TRBJ2-7, with D perhaps matching TRBD1 (6 bases). Deletions cut 0 bases from V and 0 bases from J, with 21 bases between. The CDR3 is 18 amino acids. CDR1 GTSNPN and CDR2 SVGIG come from the germline V gene (reference sequence). The CDR3 DNA is TGTGCCTGGAGTGTTCCCCTGGGGGCGGGTGGGCCCTCCTACGAGCAGTACTTC. It codes for CAWSVPLGAGGPSYEQYF.

The chain combines TRBV6-5 with TRBJ2-5; 7 positions match TRBD1. In germline, CDR1 is MNHEY, CDR2 SVGAGI. The CDR3 extends over 14 amino acids. J lost 5 bases, V lost 2 bases, and 5 bases had no gene match. CDR3 in amino acids: CASSYRHRGETQYF. CDR3 nucleotide sequence: TGTGCCAGCAGTTACCGGCACAGGGGTGAGACCCAGTACTTC.

This clone occurred a few times. The chain combines TRBV7-9 with TRBJ1-1, with D tentatively TRBD1 (5 bases). The CDR3 covers 13 residues. Trimming left V 5 bases short and J 7 bases short, with 14 bases between. Germline V gene sequence: CDR1 SEHNR, CDR2 FQNEAQ (reference sequence). CDR3 in DNA: TGTGCCAGCAGCCCCAGACAGAGCTTTGAAGCTTTCTTT. Translating gives CASSPRQSFEAFF.

This rearrangement joins TRBV4-1 to TRBJ2-7, with 7 positions matching TRBD2. The CDR3 is 16 residues long. V dropped 4 bases and J dropped 3; count of bases not matched to a gene: 12. The germline CDR1 and CDR2 sequences are MGHRA and YSYEKL. CDR3 sequence reads: CASSPRGPSGNYEQYF. The CDR3 bases are TGCGCCAGCAGCCCCCGAGGCCCTAGCGGAAACTACGAGCAGTACTTC.

The CDR3 nucleotides read TGTGCCAGCAGCCCGAGGACAGGGACGGGCTCCTACAATGAGCAGTTCTTC. Its protein product is CASSPRTGTGSYNEQFF. The chain joins TRBV7-7 to TRBJ2-1, with TRBD1 matching over 8 bases. This CDR3 is 17 amino acids long. CDR1 is SSHAT and CDR2 is FNYEAQ in the germline V gene (reference sequence). The ends lost 5 bases at V and 0 bases at J; junction bases unmatched: 9.

The chain combines TRBV5-1 with TRBJ2-1; TRBD1 matches 7 bases. The ends lost 0 bases at V and 3 bases at J; junction bases unmatched: 0. Germline CDR1 reads SGHRS; CDR2 reads YFSETQ. The length of the CDR3 is 14 residues. CDR3 residues: CASSLGDSYNEQFF. The CDR3 region has the DNA TGCGCCAGCAGCTTGGGGGACAGCTACAATGAGCAGTTCTTC.

In its sample, this clone was seen a few times. The rearrangement joins TRBV6-5 to TRBJ2-5, with 10 bases that match TRBD1. Losses at the gene ends were 7 bases for V and 5 bases for J; bases not matched to a gene: 7. Germline CDR1 reads MNHEY; CDR2 reads SVGAGI. The CDR3 totals 14 residues. DNA for the CDR3: TGTGCCAGCATAGACAGGGGGCGCGGGGAGACCCAGTACTTC. This gives the protein CASIDRGRGETQYF.

This clone was seen a few times. The rearrangement links TRBV5-1 to TRBJ1-1; 8 positions match TRBD1. Germline CDR1 is SGHRS and CDR2 is YFSETQ. J was trimmed by 5 bases and V by 4 bases; bases with no gene match: 7. The CDR3 length is 14 residues. The CDR3 here is CASSPGTGGTEAFF. For the CDR3, the DNA is TGCGCCAGCAGCCCCGGGACAGGAGGGACTGAAGCTTTCTTT.

This rearrangement joins TRBV4-2 to TRBJ2-3; TRBD2 matches at 14 bases. Germline V lookup: CDR1 LGHNA, CDR2 YNFKEQ. Trimming at V came to 10 bases and at J to 3 bases, leaving 6 bases not matched to a gene. This CDR3 contains 15 residues. CDR3 region: CATSTSGRATDTQYF. DNA for the CDR3: TGTGCCACCTCGACTAGCGGGAGGGCGACAGATACGCAGTATTTT.

This clone was detected a few times. The chain is built from TRBV30 and TRBJ1-4; D is perhaps TRBD1 (5 bases). V lost 2 bases and J lost 4, with 11 bases in between. Looked up from germline, CDR1 is GTSNPN and CDR2 is SVGIG (reference sequence). CDR3 length: 14 amino acids. The chain's CDR3 is CAWSRDLGNEKLFF. The CDR3 DNA follows: TGTGCCTGGAGTAGGGACTTGGGTAATGAAAAACTGTTTTTT.

The chain couples TRBV5-1 to TRBJ2-5; 7 nucleotides agree with TRBD2. Trimming took 0 bases from V and 4 from J; bases not matched to a gene: 9. The CDR3 extends over 16 amino acids. Germline V lookup: CDR1 SGHRS, CDR2 YFSETQ. The CDR3 DNA reads TGCGCCAGCAGCTTGGAGCCAGCGGGAATAGGAGAGACCCAGTACTTC. This encodes CASSLEPAGIGETQYF.

This clone was seen a handful of times. The rearrangement uses TRBV5-1 and TRBJ1-5, with TRBD1 matching over 8 bases. This CDR3 comprises 15 residues. Looked up from germline, CDR1 is SGHRS and CDR2 is YFSETQ. J was trimmed by 6 bases and V by 4 bases; bases with no gene match: 9. The CDR3 loop reads CASSPTGESRQPQHF. The CDR3 nucleotides are TGCGCCAGCAGCCCGACAGGGGAGAGTCGTCAGCCCCAGCATTTT.

The chain's CDR3 is CSVEYSTAEAFF. The CDR3, as DNA: TGCAGCGTTGAATATTCGACAGCTGAAGCTTTCTTT. The chain links TRBV29-1 to TRBJ1-1; a possible D gene is TRBD1 (5 bases). V was shortened by 2 bases and J by 6 bases, with 10 bases between the two germline ends. There are 12 residues in the CDR3. The germline V gene encodes CDR1 SQVTM and CDR2 ANQGSEA.